The rows below give T cell receptor beta chains drawn from one sample of a study of blood T cell repertoires in COVID-19. Clones were sequenced by immunoSEQ multiplex PCR, and TCRdb holds only the in-frame ones, with some missing. The repertoire consists of approximately 300,000 clones, with more than 90% occurring once and the leading ten covering about 18%. Source material: PBMCs or T cells enriched from blood (not recorded which). These receptors were collected from a woman in her thirties who had recovered from COVID-19. CDR3s include the opening cysteine and the closing phenylalanine or tryptophan. Fields, in order: J gene, D gene, V gene, CDR3 length, clone size, CDR3 DNA, CDR3 protein. D genes are given only for firm matches. The listing skips clone size in some rows; elsewhere it reads once, few, many or a size class.

>TRBJ1-2|.|TRBV9|16|.
TGTGCCAGCAGCGTAAGTCGAAGGGCAGGGTCCTATGGCTACACCTTC
CASSVSRRAGSYGYTF
>TRBJ2-3|.|TRBV3-1/TRBV3-2|13|.
TGTGCCAGCAGCCAATTGTCTGTTTTCGGGCAGTATTTT
CASSQLSVFGQYF
>TRBJ2-5|.|TRBV15|15|once
TGTGCCACCAGCAGAGCTAGCCTGAGAGGAGAGACCCAGTACTTC
CATSRASLRGETQYF
>TRBJ1-5|.|TRBV12-2|20|.
TGTGCAAGTCGCTTACCCATCCTTCGACCCGGGACAACTAGCAATCAGCCCCAGCATTTT
CASRLPILRPGTTSNQPQHF
>TRBJ1-2|.|TRBV6-5|12|.
TGTGCCAGCAGTCTTTCAGGGAACGGCTACACCTTC
CASSLSGNGYTF
>TRBJ2-5|.|TRBV6-2/TRBV6-3|18|.
TGTGCCAGCAGTTTTGGGGCCATGAGTACAGGGCGACAAGAGACCCAGTACTTC
CASSFGAMSTGRQETQYF
>TRBJ2-7|.|TRBV4-3|14|.
TGCGCCAGCAGCCAAGATTTTTCGGGAAACGAGCAGTACTTC
CASSQDFSGNEQYF
>TRBJ2-1|TRBD2|TRBV9|17|.
TGTGCCAGCAGCCTGCAATTGGGACTAGGGACCTACAATGAGCAGTTCTTC
CASSLQLGLGTYNEQFF
>TRBJ2-1|TRBD1|TRBV5-4|15|.
TGTGCCAGCAGCTTACAGGGGGTTTTTGGACATGAGCAGTTCTTC
CASSLQGVFGHEQFF
>TRBJ1-1|.|TRBV7-2|14|.
TGTGCCAGCAGCTTAGCGAACAGAAACACTGAAGCTTTCTTT
CASSLANRNTEAFF
>TRBJ2-3|TRBD2|TRBV20-1|15|.
TGCAGTGCTAGTCGAGGGACTACTAGCACAGATACGCAGTATTTT
CSASRGTTSTDTQYF
>TRBJ1-5|.|TRBV18|13|.
TGTGCCAGCTCGGGGCAGGGCAATCAGCCCCAGCATTTT
CASSGQGNQPQHF
>TRBJ2-7|TRBD1|TRBV12-3/TRBV12-4|13|.
TGTGCCAGCAGCCCCGGGACAGCCTACGAGCAGTACTTC
CASSPGTAYEQYF
>TRBJ2-5|TRBD2|TRBV29-1|14|once
TGCAGCGTTAGATTAGCGGGAGGGAGGGAGACCCAGTACTTC
CSVRLAGGRETQYF
>TRBJ2-7|.|TRBV18|14|once
TGTGCCAGCTCACCAAGGCAGGCCTCCTACGAGCAGTACTTC
CASSPRQASYEQYF
>TRBJ2-7|TRBD1|TRBV4-1|17|.
TGCGCCAGCAGCCAAGGTTCCCATTTTGAGGGGGCTGGCGAGCAGTACTTC
CASSQGSHFEGAGEQYF